This T cell receptor beta chain is drawn from a study of blood T cells in healthy people across ages. The authors ran a second PCR of about 6 to 12 cycles using a sample-barcoded 5' primer and a J-beta primer mix. One entry per CDR3 protein results from TCRdb running MiXCR on the 5' RACE reads. Counted here are around 650,000 distinct CDR3 sequences, less than 40% occurring once; the ten biggest clones make up approximately 15%. The CDR3 has 14 residues. Trimming cost V 3 bases and J 4 bases; bases outside gene matches: 4. This clonotype was recorded many times. Input material: blood. The clonotype comes from a woman of 80 years or more in good health. The chain carries TRBV12-3 or TRBV12-4 and TRBJ2-3, with 7 nucleotides matching TRBD1. The CDR3 region has the DNA TGTGCCAGCAGTTTGGAACAGGGGCCAGATACGCAGTATTTT. This codes for CASSLEQGPDTQYF.